These 5 T cell receptor beta chains were sequenced from one sample in a study of human T cells and chemical hapten exposure. Time point meaning: patch test 1, 2 weeks after DPC sensitization. Treatment of the sample: therapeutic diphenylcyclopropenone sensitization with weekly scalp DPC. TCRdb re-derived calls from the RACE reads in MiXCR, one entry per CDR3 protein. This sample yields 75,000 to 100,000 distinct CDR3 sequences, of which over 10% are seen a single time; 2% to 2.5% belongs to the top ten. Sample: whole blood, taken in connection with sensitization to the hapten diphenylcyclopropenone (DPC). These receptors came from a woman in her thirties or forties with alopecia areata. Some clones in this sample may be carry-over from other donors' samples.

CDR3: CASSTVDQPQHF. Here the CDR3 DNA reads TGTGCCAGCTCAACGGTGGATCAGCCCCAGCATTTT. V and J are TRBV28 and TRBJ1-5; no definite D call. V shed 8 bases and J shed 5 bases, with 10 bases lying between them. Germline V lookup: CDR1 MDHEN, CDR2 SYDVKM. The CDR3 spans 12 residues.

This clonotype occurred many times. The chain joins TRBV7-8 to TRBJ2-2; 11 nucleotides agree with TRBD2. This CDR3 spans 15 amino acids. Germline CDR1 is SGHVS and CDR2 is FQNEAQ. With 7 bases clipped from V and 4 bases from J, the junction kept 5 bases outside the gene matches. Written as DNA, the CDR3 is TGTGCCAGCACCCATAGCGGGAGGGCCACCGGGGAGCTGTTTTTT. Its translation is CASTHSGRATGELFF. The full variable domain, completed using reference TRBV7-8 and TRBJ2-2, is GAGVSQSPRYKVAKRGQDVALRCDPISGHVSLFWYQQALGQGPEFLTYFQNEAQLDKSGLPSDRFFAERPEGSVSTLKIQRTQQEDSAVYLCASTHSGRATGELFFGEGSRLTVL.

The CDR3 here is CASRSRVPYGYTF. The CDR3 nucleotides read TGTGCCAGCCGCTCGCGGGTGCCGTATGGCTACACCTTC. This chain joins TRBV6-2 or TRBV6-3 and TRBJ1-2; D is uncertain. V lost 8 bases and J lost 5, with 15 bases in between. The germline CDR1 and CDR2 sequences are MNHEY and SVGEGT. CDR3 length equals 13 residues.

The V and J genes are TRBV24-1 and TRBJ2-1, with D uncertain. Germline CDR1 KGHDR, CDR2 SFDVKD. The CDR3 has 12 residues. Trimming pared 5 bases from V and 9 bases from J, leaving 10 bases between. The CDR3 is CATSAVGPEQFF. CDR3 bases: TGTGCCACCAGTGCAGTAGGGCCTGAGCAGTTCTTC.

The rearrangement joins TRBV19 to TRBJ2-7; a possible D gene is TRBD1 (6 bases). The CDR3 sequence is 14 residues long. V lost 4 bases and J 4 bases, leaving 14 bases between the germline ends. Germline CDR1 LNHDA, CDR2 SQIVND (reference sequence). The CDR3 DNA reads TGTGCCAGTAGTACTACAGGGTTCCAATACGAGCAGTACTTC. Translated, it gives CASSTTGFQYEQYF. Full variable domain (rest looked up from reference TRBV19 and TRBJ2-7): DGGITQSPKYLFRKEGQNVTLSCEQNLNHDAMYWYRQDPGQGLRLIYYSQIVNDFQKGDIAEGYSVSREKKESFPLTVTSAQKNPTAFYLCASSTTGFQYEQYFGPGTRLTVT.